This T cell receptor beta chain was sequenced in a study of shared clonotypes between healthy human individuals. Broader study findings: Clonotypes that were shared across a few donors made up approximately 5.1% of naive CD4 clonotypes.

The assay used deep level. Clones were read by immunoSEQ multiplex PCR, and TCRdb kept only the in-frame ones, dropping some. The repertoire holds about 2.1 million clones, over 85% seen once, with 1.5% to 2% in the top ten. Concerning this clone itself: Its target is unknown.

Terminally differentiated effector memory CD45RA+ cells were left out of the naive CD8 fraction, which was CD45RO-negative and positively selected for CCR7. Germline V gene lookup returns CDR1 MNHEY and CDR2 SMNVEV (reference sequence). This CDR3 region has 14 residues. The V and J ends lost 8 bases and 1 base respectively, with 14 bases between them. The sequenced material came from naive CD8+ T cells from PBMCs. The chain links TRBV27 to TRBJ2-5; D may correspond to TRBD1 or TRBD2 (5 bases each). The clonotype originates from a man between 18 and 35 years old in good health. Some clones in this sample may be carry-over from other donors' samples. In nucleotides, the CDR3 is TGTGCCAGCCTCAGCCAGGGAGTCCAAGAGACCCAGTACTTC. This gives the protein CASLSQGVQETQYF.